This T cell receptor beta chain was found in a study of cytomegalovirus exposure and HLA in healthy donors. Healthy bone marrow donors made up the cohort. There are 16 residues in the CDR3. CDR1 is ENHRY, CDR2 SYGVKD, per germline. The J segment lost 5 bases and the V segment lost 3 bases, leaving 10 bases of the junction unmatched. Study findings and constraints: The listing of 150 to 200 TCR beta chains classed them as cytomegalovirus-associated. The authors later found TCR association rates varying by HLA locus, with DRB1 most and HLA-C fewest.

With regard to this clone: Its antigen is currently unknown.

The PCR used 60 Vbeta and 13 Jbeta primers. Per the study methods: Later, 65 million to 85 million unique TCR beta chains were counted in an analysis, and approximately 10 million of them were shared. The repertoire was sequenced with immunoSEQ multiplex PCR; TCRdb's copy has only in-frame clones and lacks some. V, J and clone size are taken as reported in that table, and D and trimming were inferred from the DNA itself. The data contain about 160,000 clones, about 85% of them singletons. This TCR was sampled from a human donor in good health. The V gene is TRBV10-3, the J gene TRBJ1-1; TRBD1 agrees at 9 bases. Sequencing was performed on PBMCs. The CDR3 is CAISDPVGQGTTEAFF. The CDR3, as DNA: TGTGCCATCAGTGACCCGGTGGGACAGGGAACTACTGAAGCTTTCTTT.